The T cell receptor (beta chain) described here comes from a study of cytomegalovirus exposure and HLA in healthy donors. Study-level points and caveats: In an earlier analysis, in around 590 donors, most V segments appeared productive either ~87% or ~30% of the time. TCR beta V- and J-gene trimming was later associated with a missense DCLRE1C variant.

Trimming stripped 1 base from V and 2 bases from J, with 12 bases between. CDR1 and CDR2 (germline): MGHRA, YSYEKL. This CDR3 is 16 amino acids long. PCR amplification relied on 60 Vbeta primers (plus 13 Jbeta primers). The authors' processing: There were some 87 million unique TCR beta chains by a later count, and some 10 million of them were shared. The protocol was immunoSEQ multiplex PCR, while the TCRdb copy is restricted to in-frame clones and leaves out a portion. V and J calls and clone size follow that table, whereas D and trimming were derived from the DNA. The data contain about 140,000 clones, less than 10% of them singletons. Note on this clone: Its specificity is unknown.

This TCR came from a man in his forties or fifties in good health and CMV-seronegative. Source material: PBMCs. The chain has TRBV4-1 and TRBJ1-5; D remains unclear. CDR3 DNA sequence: TGCGCCAGCAGCCAAGGAGCACCCGGGGGCAATCAGCCCCAGCATTTT. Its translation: CASSQGAPGGNQPQHF.